This T cell receptor beta chain came from a study of blood T cell repertoires in COVID-19. This clone turned up a few times. CDR1 and CDR2 from the germline V gene are LGHNA and YNFKEQ. V lost 1 base to trimming and J lost 3 bases; unmatched junction nucleotides: 4. CDR3 length equals 16 residues. Only in-frame clones appear in the TCRdb table, and some are missing; sequencing was by immunoSEQ multiplex PCR. Of some 110,000 clones listed, 86% are singletons. The gene calls are TRBV4-2 and TRBJ2-3; 10 positions agree with TRBD2. What was sequenced was peripheral blood. This clonotype was obtained from a man aged 40-50 years with acute or convalescent COVID-19. The CDR3 loop reads CASSQASGGATDTQYF. The CDR3 coding sequence is TGTGCCAGCAGCCAAGCAAGCGGGGGGGCGACAGATACGCAGTATTTT.